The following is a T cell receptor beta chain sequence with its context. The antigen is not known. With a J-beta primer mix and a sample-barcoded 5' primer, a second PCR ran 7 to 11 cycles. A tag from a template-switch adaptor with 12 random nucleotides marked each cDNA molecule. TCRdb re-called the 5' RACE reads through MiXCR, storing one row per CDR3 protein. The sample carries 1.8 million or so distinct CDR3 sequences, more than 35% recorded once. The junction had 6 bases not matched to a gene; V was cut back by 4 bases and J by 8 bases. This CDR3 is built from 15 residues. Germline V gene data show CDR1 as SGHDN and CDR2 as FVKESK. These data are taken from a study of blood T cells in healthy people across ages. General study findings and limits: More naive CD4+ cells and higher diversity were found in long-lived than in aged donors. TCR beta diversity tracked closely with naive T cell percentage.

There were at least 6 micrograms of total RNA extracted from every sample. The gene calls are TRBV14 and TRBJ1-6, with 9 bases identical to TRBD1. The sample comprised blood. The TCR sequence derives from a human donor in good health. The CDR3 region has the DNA TGTGCCAGCAGCCCACCGGGGACAGGGTATTCACCCCTCCACTTT. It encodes CASSPPGTGYSPLHF.